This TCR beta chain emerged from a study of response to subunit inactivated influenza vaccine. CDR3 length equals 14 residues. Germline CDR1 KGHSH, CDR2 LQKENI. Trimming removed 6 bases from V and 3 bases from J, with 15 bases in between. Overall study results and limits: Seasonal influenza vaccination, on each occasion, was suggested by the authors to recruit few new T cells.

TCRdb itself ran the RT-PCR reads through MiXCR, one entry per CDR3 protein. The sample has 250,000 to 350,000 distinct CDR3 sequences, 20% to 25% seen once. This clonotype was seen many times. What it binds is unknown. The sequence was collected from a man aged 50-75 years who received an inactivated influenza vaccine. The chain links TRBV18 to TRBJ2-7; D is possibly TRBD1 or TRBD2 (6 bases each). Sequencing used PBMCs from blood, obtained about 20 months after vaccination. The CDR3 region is CASSPVGGYYEQYF. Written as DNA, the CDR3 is TGTGCCAGCTCTCCCGTCGGGGGCTACTACGAGCAGTACTTC.